Listed below are T cell receptor beta chains from one sample, sequenced in a study of shared clonotypes between healthy human individuals. Method: immunoSEQ multiplex PCR; TCRdb's copy keeps in-frame clones and lacks some. In the table there are under 750,000 clones, over 60% of which are singletons. The sequenced sample consisted of memory CD4+ T cells sorted from blood. The receptors originated from a woman aged 25-40 years in good health. Both conserved end residues are part of each CDR3. For some rows the clone size is stated as once, few or many, or as a class when expanded; others skip it.

abundance | j_gene | v_gene | CDR3aa
few | TRBJ2-1 | TRBV7-2 | CASSLRLLTSGPSYNEQFF
NA | TRBJ2-3 | TRBV18 | CASSPSGTSTDTQYF
NA | TRBJ2-7 | TRBV11-2 | CASSKQGPPRGEQYF
NA | TRBJ2-2 | TRBV7-2 | CASSLRRRGSNTGELFF
NA | TRBJ1-4 | TRBV28 | CASSPQVITNEKLFF
NA | TRBJ1-5 | TRBV7-3 | CASSQDGYYNQPQHF
NA | TRBJ1-6 | TRBV28 | CASRTQPTNSPLHF
NA | TRBJ1-5 | TRBV19 | CASTGTGIGNQPQHF
NA | TRBJ1-2 | TRBV7-9 | CASSLGMLPAYTF
few | TRBJ2-3 | TRBV28 | CASSLAGVTDTQYF
NA | TRBJ2-2 | TRBV7-8 | CASRRTGSNTGELFF
once | TRBJ1-5 | TRBV28 | CASSPQGSFGANQPQHF
NA | TRBJ1-1 | TRBV30 | CAWGQQGANTEAFF
NA | TRBJ2-1 | TRBV13 | CASSLPSGSPEQFF
once | TRBJ1-1 | TRBV19 | CASSISLGAEAFF
NA | TRBJ1-2 | TRBV5-1 | CASSLDEGGRYGYTF
NA | TRBJ1-1 | TRBV6-6 | CASSPLRTVEAFF
NA | TRBJ2-3 | TRBV2 | CARSGASGTYTQYF
NA | TRBJ2-6 | TRBV27 | CASSLSWDRSYSGANVLTF
NA | TRBJ2-7 | TRBV11-2 | CASSPGASGSYEQYF
many | TRBJ2-7 | TRBV5-5 | CASRSLPGQVADF
NA | TRBJ2-1 | TRBV6-5 | CASTPSGSSYNEQFF
NA | TRBJ2-1 | TRBV11-2 | CASSLEAGTGYNEQFF
NA | TRBJ2-2 | TRBV28 | CASSLKLAGELFF
NA | TRBJ1-5 | TRBV25-1 | CASSGQDNQPQHF
NA | NA | TRBV19 | CASSRWTSGVYEQYF
NA | TRBJ1-1 | TRBV28 | CASIPDGGDTEAFF
NA | TRBJ2-2 | TRBV30 | CAWSLNTGELFF
NA | TRBJ2-7 | TRBV18 | CASSPLGLAHEQYF
many | TRBJ1-4 | TRBV7-9 | CASNGVEGEKLFF
once | TRBJ1-2 | TRBV27 | CASSKTGGNGYTF
few | TRBJ2-1 | TRBV11-2 | CASSLSGGNEQFF
NA | TRBJ1-4 | TRBV5-1 | CASSLEAGVIWNEKLFF